This TCR beta chain was retrieved from a study of control samples from healthy donors and cancer patients. TCRdb's copy holds only in-frame clones and misses some; the assay was immunoSEQ multiplex PCR. The sample consists of tens of thousands of clones, roughly 80% of them appearing once. The TCR was taken from a man between 65 and 79 years old with lung cancer. Sequencing was carried out using PBMCs.

The CDR3 loop reads CASSLAPGGGAETQYF. The CDR3 DNA reads as TGTGCCAGCAGCTTAGCGCCCGGGGGAGGTGCAGAGACCCAGTACTTC. The V call is TRBV7-7, the J call TRBJ2-5, with D maybe TRBD2 (6 bases). The CDR3 has 16 amino acids. Trimming stripped 0 bases from V and 4 bases from J, with 15 bases between. Looked up from germline, CDR1 is SSHAT and CDR2 is FNYEAQ (reference sequence).